A selection of T cell receptor beta chains follows, all from one sample in a study of blood T cell repertoires in COVID-19. Profiling relied on immunoSEQ multiplex PCR, and the TCRdb table lists in-frame clones only, not all of them. The sample holds about 200,000 clones; roughly 85% are singletons and the top ten take about 5%. Sequencing used peripheral blood. The receptors stem from a woman older than 75 with acute or convalescent COVID-19. Each CDR3 is given with its conserved first and last residue. Fields, in order: D gene, J gene, clone size, V gene, CDR3 protein, CDR3 DNA. A D gene is named only where the DNA matches it firmly. A clone size is listed for some rows: how often the clone was seen (once, few, many), or a class if it is expanded.

D gene: NA
J gene: TRBJ1-2
clone size: NA
V gene: TRBV9
CDR3 protein: CASSVIPTGGGYTF
CDR3 DNA: TGTGCCAGCAGCGTCATACCGACGGGCGGGGGCTACACCTTC

D gene: TRBD1
J gene: TRBJ1-6
clone size: once
V gene: TRBV2
CDR3 protein: CASSYAGTANSPLHF
CDR3 DNA: TGTGCCAGCAGTTACGCCGGGACAGCAAATTCACCCCTCCACTTT

D gene: NA
J gene: TRBJ2-5
clone size: NA
V gene: TRBV5-1
CDR3 protein: CASSSRGETQYF
CDR3 DNA: TGCGCCAGCAGCTCGCGAGGGGAGACCCAGTACTTC

D gene: NA
J gene: TRBJ2-3
clone size: NA
V gene: TRBV5-1
CDR3 protein: CASSLVGGADTQYF
CDR3 DNA: TGCGCCAGCAGCTTGGTAGGAGGGGCAGATACGCAGTATTTT

D gene: NA
J gene: TRBJ2-1
clone size: NA
V gene: TRBV24-1
CDR3 protein: CATAVRGLSSYNEQFF
CDR3 DNA: TGTGCCACCGCGGTGCGTGGCCTTAGCTCCTACAATGAGCAGTTCTTC

D gene: TRBD1
J gene: TRBJ1-2
clone size: NA
V gene: TRBV7-2
CDR3 protein: CASSSDPTGGSHYGYTF
CDR3 DNA: TGTGCCAGCAGCTCCGACCCGACAGGGGGCTCCCACTATGGCTACACCTTC

D gene: NA
J gene: TRBJ2-1
clone size: NA
V gene: TRBV4-3
CDR3 protein: CASSQVVGGWQFF
CDR3 DNA: TGCGCCAGCAGCCAAGTTGTGGGAGGATGGCAGTTCTTC

D gene: NA
J gene: TRBJ1-5
clone size: once
V gene: TRBV19
CDR3 protein: CASSMGQGNSNQPQHF
CDR3 DNA: TGTGCCAGTAGTATGGGTCAGGGGAATAGCAATCAGCCCCAGCATTTT

D gene: NA
J gene: TRBJ2-5
clone size: NA
V gene: TRBV18
CDR3 protein: CASSPLLTSQETQYF
CDR3 DNA: TGTGCCAGCTCACCACTACTGACTAGTCAGGAGACCCAGTACTTC

D gene: NA
J gene: TRBJ1-1
clone size: NA
V gene: TRBV25-1
CDR3 protein: CASRRGTEAFF
CDR3 DNA: TGTGCCAGCAGGCGGGGGACTGAAGCTTTCTTT

D gene: NA
J gene: TRBJ1-2
clone size: NA
V gene: TRBV30
CDR3 protein: CAWSEQDYGYTF
CDR3 DNA: TGTGCCTGGAGTGAACAGGACTATGGCTACACCTTC

D gene: NA
J gene: TRBJ2-7
clone size: NA
V gene: TRBV29-1
CDR3 protein: CSVEEVTGYEQYF
CDR3 DNA: TGCAGCGTTGAAGAGGTAACGGGCTACGAGCAGTACTTC

D gene: NA
J gene: TRBJ2-1
clone size: NA
V gene: TRBV12-5
CDR3 protein: CASGFPGTYNEQFF
CDR3 DNA: TGTGCTAGTGGTTTCCCCGGGACCTACAATGAGCAGTTCTTC

D gene: NA
J gene: TRBJ2-5
clone size: NA
V gene: TRBV7-8
CDR3 protein: CASSLEQGIRETQYF
CDR3 DNA: TGTGCCAGCAGCTTAGAGCAGGGTATTAGAGAGACCCAGTACTTC

D gene: NA
J gene: TRBJ2-2
clone size: NA
V gene: TRBV5-1
CDR3 protein: CASSLMGAFTNTGELFF
CDR3 DNA: TGCGCCAGCAGCTTAATGGGGGCGTTTACGAACACCGGGGAGCTGTTTTTT

D gene: NA
J gene: TRBJ2-7
clone size: NA
V gene: TRBV5-6
CDR3 protein: CASSSGYEQYF
CDR3 DNA: TGTGCCAGCAGCTCCGGGTACGAGCAGTACTTC

D gene: TRBD2
J gene: TRBJ2-7
clone size: NA
V gene: TRBV5-1
CDR3 protein: CASSPGLAGVIEQYF
CDR3 DNA: TGCGCCAGCAGTCCCGGACTAGCGGGAGTCATCGAGCAGTACTTC

D gene: NA
J gene: TRBJ2-5
clone size: NA
V gene: TRBV7-6
CDR3 protein: CASSLGVQGGGQETQYF
CDR3 DNA: TGTGCCAGCAGCTTAGGGGTTCAGGGAGGAGGCCAAGAGACCCAGTACTTC

D gene: NA
J gene: TRBJ1-5
clone size: once
V gene: TRBV19
CDR3 protein: CASMGGRTYLSNQPQHF
CDR3 DNA: TGTGCCAGTATGGGAGGAAGGACGTACTTGAGCAATCAGCCCCAGCATTTT

D gene: NA
J gene: TRBJ2-5
clone size: NA
V gene: TRBV7-3
CDR3 protein: CASSLAGVGTQYF
CDR3 DNA: TGTGCCAGCAGCTTAGCGGGTGTTGGGACCCAGTACTTC

D gene: TRBD1
J gene: TRBJ1-2
clone size: once
V gene: TRBV6-5
CDR3 protein: CASSWIQGRHGYTF
CDR3 DNA: TGTGCCAGCAGTTGGATACAGGGGAGGCATGGCTACACCTTC

D gene: TRBD2
J gene: TRBJ2-5
clone size: once
V gene: TRBV24-1
CDR3 protein: CATSDNVAGADGETQYF
CDR3 DNA: TGTGCCACCAGTGATAACGTAGCGGGAGCTGATGGAGAGACCCAGTACTTC

D gene: NA
J gene: TRBJ2-5
clone size: NA
V gene: TRBV2
CDR3 protein: CASSLTKETQYF
CDR3 DNA: TGTGCCAGCAGTCTAACTAAGGAGACCCAGTACTTC

D gene: NA
J gene: TRBJ1-6
clone size: NA
V gene: TRBV28
CDR3 protein: CASSPTGGGGSPLHF
CDR3 DNA: TGTGCCAGCAGCCCCACCGGGGGGGGTGGTTCACCCCTCCACTTT

D gene: TRBD2
J gene: TRBJ2-1
clone size: NA
V gene: TRBV3-1/TRBV3-2
CDR3 protein: CASSPVRAGGYYNEQFF
CDR3 DNA: TGTGCCAGCAGCCCCGTTCGCGCGGGAGGCTACTACAATGAGCAGTTCTTC

D gene: TRBD1
J gene: TRBJ1-4
clone size: NA
V gene: TRBV10-3
CDR3 protein: CATGGGRGDEKLFF
CDR3 DNA: TGTGCCACTGGCGGAGGCAGGGGGGATGAAAAACTGTTTTTT

D gene: NA
J gene: TRBJ1-2
clone size: NA
V gene: TRBV10-3
CDR3 protein: CAISGSAGVNYGYTF
CDR3 DNA: TGTGCCATCAGTGGGTCTGCGGGCGTGAACTATGGCTACACCTTC

D gene: TRBD1
J gene: TRBJ1-2
clone size: NA
V gene: TRBV4-2
CDR3 protein: CASSQGGQGRYGYTF
CDR3 DNA: TGTGCCAGCAGCCAAGGAGGACAGGGTAGATATGGCTACACCTTC

D gene: TRBD1
J gene: TRBJ1-2
clone size: few
V gene: TRBV7-8
CDR3 protein: CASSLQGDYGYTF
CDR3 DNA: TGTGCCAGCAGCTTACAGGGGGACTATGGCTACACCTTC

D gene: TRBD1
J gene: TRBJ2-3
clone size: NA
V gene: TRBV3-1/TRBV3-2
CDR3 protein: CASSQSGQGRDTQYF
CDR3 DNA: TGTGCCAGCAGCCAATCAGGACAGGGGAGGGATACGCAGTATTTT

D gene: NA
J gene: TRBJ2-2
clone size: NA
V gene: TRBV7-6
CDR3 protein: CASSFLRSEDTGELFF
CDR3 DNA: TGTGCCAGCAGCTTCCTTCGCAGCGAGGACACCGGGGAGCTGTTTTTT

D gene: NA
J gene: TRBJ2-7
clone size: NA
V gene: TRBV4-2
CDR3 protein: CASSQELGGPTGEQYF
CDR3 DNA: TGTGCCAGCAGCCAAGAATTGGGAGGTCCTACGGGCGAGCAGTACTTC

D gene: NA
J gene: TRBJ1-6
clone size: NA
V gene: TRBV5-1
CDR3 protein: CASSRYGDSPLHF
CDR3 DNA: TGCGCCAGCAGCCGCTACGGGGATTCACCCCTCCACTTT

D gene: NA
J gene: TRBJ1-4
clone size: NA
V gene: TRBV4-3
CDR3 protein: CASSQDQISPGAYNEKLFF
CDR3 DNA: TGCGCCAGCAGCCAAGACCAGATTAGTCCAGGGGCTTATAATGAAAAACTGTTTTTT

D gene: TRBD1
J gene: TRBJ1-2
clone size: NA
V gene: TRBV5-1
CDR3 protein: CASSLGRKTGQENYGYTF
CDR3 DNA: TGCGCCAGCAGCTTGGGACGAAAGACGGGACAGGAGAACTATGGCTACACCTTC

D gene: NA
J gene: TRBJ2-7
clone size: NA
V gene: TRBV6-5
CDR3 protein: CASSYSSVGAREQYF
CDR3 DNA: TGTGCCAGCAGTTACTCGAGCGTTGGGGCGCGGGAGCAGTACTTC

D gene: TRBD1
J gene: TRBJ1-1
clone size: NA
V gene: TRBV5-1
CDR3 protein: CASSSQGDKNTEAFF
CDR3 DNA: TGCGCCAGCAGCTCACAGGGGGACAAGAACACTGAAGCTTTCTTT

D gene: NA
J gene: TRBJ2-7
clone size: NA
V gene: TRBV6-4
CDR3 protein: CASPLVLVPFVF
CDR3 DNA: TGTGCCAGCCCTTTGGTTCTAGTACCGTTTGTCTTC

D gene: TRBD1
J gene: TRBJ1-1
clone size: NA
V gene: TRBV5-5
CDR3 protein: CASSSGQGSWTEAFF
CDR3 DNA: TGTGCCAGCAGCTCCGGACAGGGATCATGGACTGAAGCTTTCTTT

D gene: TRBD2
J gene: TRBJ2-1
clone size: NA
V gene: TRBV7-9
CDR3 protein: CASSHGLAGGNEQFF
CDR3 DNA: TGTGCCAGCAGCCATGGACTAGCGGGGGGCAATGAGCAGTTCTTC

D gene: TRBD2
J gene: TRBJ2-1
clone size: NA
V gene: TRBV18
CDR3 protein: CASSPGTSGATSYNEQFF
CDR3 DNA: TGTGCCAGCTCACCAGGGACTAGCGGGGCAACCTCCTACAATGAGCAGTTCTTC

D gene: TRBD1
J gene: TRBJ1-2
clone size: once
V gene: TRBV19
CDR3 protein: CASIRQGANGYTF
CDR3 DNA: TGTGCCAGCATCCGACAGGGGGCGAATGGCTACACCTTC

D gene: NA
J gene: TRBJ2-6
clone size: NA
V gene: TRBV7-2
CDR3 protein: CASSRLPQGLVAGANVLTF
CDR3 DNA: TGTGCCAGCAGCCGCCTCCCACAGGGTCTGGTGGCTGGGGCCAACGTCCTGACTTTC

D gene: NA
J gene: TRBJ2-1
clone size: NA
V gene: TRBV3-1/TRBV3-2
CDR3 protein: CASSTLSQGGNKQFF
CDR3 DNA: TGTGCCAGCAGTACACTGAGCCAAGGAGGGAACAAGCAGTTCTTC

D gene: NA
J gene: TRBJ1-2
clone size: NA
V gene: TRBV14
CDR3 protein: CASSPTLSGTSYGYTF
CDR3 DNA: TGTGCCAGCAGCCCCACCTTATCCGGGACAAGCTATGGCTACACCTTC

D gene: TRBD2
J gene: TRBJ2-7
clone size: NA
V gene: TRBV18
CDR3 protein: CASSPASGTYEQYF
CDR3 DNA: TGTGCCAGCTCACCGGCTAGCGGGACCTACGAGCAGTACTTC

D gene: NA
J gene: TRBJ2-3
clone size: NA
V gene: TRBV7-2
CDR3 protein: CASSSRTDTQYF
CDR3 DNA: TGTGCCTCGAGTAGCCGCACAGATACGCAGTATTTT